The clone carrying this T cell receptor (beta chain) appeared a few times. This record comes from a study of identical twins. Using its own MiXCR run on the 5' RACE reads, TCRdb lists one record per CDR3 protein. The sample lists about 720,000 distinct CDR3 sequences, 18% occurring once. Trimming cost V 6 bases and J 9 bases; bases outside gene matches: 7. The CDR3 consists of 13 residues. These data were also filed under a second study, of T cells expressing NK-cell markers. Per that paper: The same clonotypes also predominated in the CD3+CD56-NKG2C+ fraction of a handful of donors.

Input material: PBMCs. The sequence derives from a woman aged 18-35 years in good health. V is TRBV12-3 or TRBV12-4 and J is TRBJ2-1; 8 bases agree with TRBD1. CDR3 DNA: TGTGCCAGCAGGGAGGACAGGGTTACTGAGCAGTTCTTC. It encodes CASREDRVTEQFF.